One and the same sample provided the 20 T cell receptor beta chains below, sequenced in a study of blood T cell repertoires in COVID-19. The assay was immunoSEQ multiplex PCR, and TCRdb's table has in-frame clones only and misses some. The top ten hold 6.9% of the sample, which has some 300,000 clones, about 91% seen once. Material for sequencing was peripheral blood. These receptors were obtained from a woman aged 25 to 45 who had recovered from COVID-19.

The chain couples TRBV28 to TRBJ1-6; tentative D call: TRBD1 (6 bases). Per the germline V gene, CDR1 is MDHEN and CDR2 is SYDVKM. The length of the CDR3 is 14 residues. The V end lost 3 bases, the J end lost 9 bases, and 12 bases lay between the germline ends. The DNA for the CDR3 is TGTGCCAGCAGTTTTCAGGGGTATGGTTCACCCCTCCACTTT. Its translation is CASSFQGYGSPLHF.

As DNA, the CDR3 is TGTGCCAGCAGCTCCTCGGCGGGCACCGGGGAGCTGTTTTTT. It translates to CASSSSAGTGELFF. V is TRBV9 and J is TRBJ2-2; tentatively, D is TRBD2 (5 bases). This CDR3 spans 14 amino acids. Trimming removed 4 bases from V and 4 bases from J, with 11 bases in between. The germline gives CDR1 SGDLS, CDR2 YYNGEE. Combining the CDR3 with reference TRBV9 and TRBJ2-2 gives the whole variable domain DSGVTQTPKHLITATGQRVTLRCSPRSGDLSVYWYQQSLDQGLQFLIQYYNGEERAKGNILERFSAQQFPDLHSELNLSSLELGDSALYFCASSSSAGTGELFFGEGSRLTVL.

CDR3 amino acids: CASELQGATEAFF. The CDR3 nucleotides are TGTGCCAGCGAATTGCAGGGGGCCACTGAAGCTTTCTTT. V usage is TRBV28 and J usage is TRBJ1-1, with 8 bases identical to TRBD1. There are 13 residues in the CDR3. V lost 8 bases, J lost 4 bases, and 6 bases stayed unmatched. Germline CDR1 and CDR2: MDHEN and SYDVKM.

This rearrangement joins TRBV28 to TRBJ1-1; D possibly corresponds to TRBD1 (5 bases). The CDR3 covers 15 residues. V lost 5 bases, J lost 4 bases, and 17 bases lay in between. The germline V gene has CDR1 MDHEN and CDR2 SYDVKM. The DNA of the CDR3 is TGTGCCAGCAGTCCCGGGTCCCTAGGGGCCACTGAAGCTTTCTTT. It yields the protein CASSPGSLGATEAFF.

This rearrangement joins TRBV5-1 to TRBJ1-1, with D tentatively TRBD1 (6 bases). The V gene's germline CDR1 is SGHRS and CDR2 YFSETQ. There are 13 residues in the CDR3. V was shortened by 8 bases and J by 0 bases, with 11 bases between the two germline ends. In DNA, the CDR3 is TGCGCCAGTCATTGGGGGCTGAACACTGAAGCTTTCTTT. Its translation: CASHWGLNTEAFF.

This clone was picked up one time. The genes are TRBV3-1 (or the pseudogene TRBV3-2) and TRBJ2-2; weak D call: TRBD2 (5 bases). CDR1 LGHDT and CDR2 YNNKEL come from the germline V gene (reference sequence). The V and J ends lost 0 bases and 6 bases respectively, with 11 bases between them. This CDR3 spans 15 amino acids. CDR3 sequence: CASSQDSEGPGELFF. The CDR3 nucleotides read TGTGCCAGCAGCCAAGATTCAGAGGGTCCCGGGGAGCTGTTTTTT.

The DNA of the CDR3 is TGTGCCAGCAGCTTGACCCAGGGTAACACCATATATTTT. This gives the protein CASSLTQGNTIYF. The chain has TRBV5-6 and TRBJ1-3, with a possible D match to TRBD1 (5 bases). CDR1 SGHDT and CDR2 YYEEEE come from the germline V gene. The ends were cut back, 1 base at V and 7 bases at J, with 9 bases in the middle. The CDR3 extends over 13 amino acids.

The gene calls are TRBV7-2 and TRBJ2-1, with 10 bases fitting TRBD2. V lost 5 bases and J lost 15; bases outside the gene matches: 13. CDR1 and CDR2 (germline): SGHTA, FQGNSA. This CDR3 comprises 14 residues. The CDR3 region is CASSSGGAGRWPFF. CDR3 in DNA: TGTGCCAGCAGCAGCGGGGGGGCCGGTCGGTGGCCGTTCTTC.

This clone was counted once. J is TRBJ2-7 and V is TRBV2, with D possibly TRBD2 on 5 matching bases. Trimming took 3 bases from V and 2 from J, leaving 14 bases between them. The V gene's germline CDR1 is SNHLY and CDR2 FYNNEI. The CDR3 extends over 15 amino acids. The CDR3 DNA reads TGTGCCAGCAGTGAGGAGCGGACTGCCGCCTACGAGCAGTACTTC. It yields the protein CASSEERTAAYEQYF.

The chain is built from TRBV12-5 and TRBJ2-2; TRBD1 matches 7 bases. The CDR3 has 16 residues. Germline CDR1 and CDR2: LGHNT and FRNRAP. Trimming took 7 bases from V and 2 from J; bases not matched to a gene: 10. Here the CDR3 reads CASANPGTANTGELFF. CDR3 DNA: TGTGCTAGTGCCAATCCGGGGACAGCAAACACCGGGGAGCTGTTTTTT.

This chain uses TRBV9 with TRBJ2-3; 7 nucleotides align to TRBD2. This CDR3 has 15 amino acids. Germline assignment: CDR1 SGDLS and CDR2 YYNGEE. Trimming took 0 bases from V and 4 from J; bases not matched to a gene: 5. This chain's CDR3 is CASSVAGGGSDTQYF. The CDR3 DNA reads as TGTGCCAGCAGCGTAGCTGGCGGGGGATCAGATACGCAGTATTTT. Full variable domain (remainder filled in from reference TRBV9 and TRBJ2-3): DSGVTQTPKHLITATGQRVTLRCSPRSGDLSVYWYQQSLDQGLQFLIQYYNGEERAKGNILERFSAQQFPDLHSELNLSSLELGDSALYFCASSVAGGGSDTQYFGPGTRLTVL.

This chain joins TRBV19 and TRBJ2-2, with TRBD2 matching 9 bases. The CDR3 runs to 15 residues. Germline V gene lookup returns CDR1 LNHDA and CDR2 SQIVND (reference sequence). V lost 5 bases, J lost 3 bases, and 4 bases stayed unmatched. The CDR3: CASSPAGGHTGELFF. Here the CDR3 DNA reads TGTGCCAGTAGTCCAGCGGGGGGCCACACCGGGGAGCTGTTTTTT.

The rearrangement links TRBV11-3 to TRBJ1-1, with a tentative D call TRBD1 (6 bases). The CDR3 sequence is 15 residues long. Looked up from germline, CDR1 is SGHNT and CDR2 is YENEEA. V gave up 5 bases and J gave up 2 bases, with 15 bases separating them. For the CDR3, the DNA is TGTGCCAGCAGCACGGGAGGGGGATCTAACACTGAAGCTTTCTTT. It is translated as CASSTGGGSNTEAFF.

CDR3 sequence: CSVGTAQGHINTEAFF. CDR3 nucleotides: TGCAGCGTTGGGACAGCTCAAGGGCACATTAACACTGAAGCTTTCTTT. V and J are TRBV29-1 and TRBJ1-1; possibly TRBD1 for D (6 bases). Per the germline V gene, CDR1 is SQVTM and CDR2 is ANQGSEA. V was clipped by 4 bases and J by 2 bases, with 20 bases between them. The CDR3 is 16 amino acids.

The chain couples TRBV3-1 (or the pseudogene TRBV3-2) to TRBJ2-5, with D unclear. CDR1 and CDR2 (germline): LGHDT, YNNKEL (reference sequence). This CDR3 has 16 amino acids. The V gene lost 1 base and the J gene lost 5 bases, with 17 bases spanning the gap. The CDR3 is CASSQVSSSNRETQYF. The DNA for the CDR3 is TGTGCCAGCAGCCAAGTATCTTCTTCCAATCGGGAGACCCAGTACTTC.

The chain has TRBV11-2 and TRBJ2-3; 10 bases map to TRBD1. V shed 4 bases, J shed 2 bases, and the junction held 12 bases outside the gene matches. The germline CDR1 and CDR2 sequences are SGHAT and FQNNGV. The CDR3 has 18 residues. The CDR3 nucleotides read TGTGCCAGCAGCTCTCAAAGGGGACAGGGGTCCCTCACAGATACGCAGTATTTT. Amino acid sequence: CASSSQRGQGSLTDTQYF.

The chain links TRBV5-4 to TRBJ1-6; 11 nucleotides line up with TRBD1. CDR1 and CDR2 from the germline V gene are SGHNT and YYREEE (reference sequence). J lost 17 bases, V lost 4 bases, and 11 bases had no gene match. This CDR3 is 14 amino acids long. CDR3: CASSRDRGSREFHF. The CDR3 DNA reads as TGTGCCAGCAGCCGGGACAGGGGGTCGCGGGAGTTCCACTTT.

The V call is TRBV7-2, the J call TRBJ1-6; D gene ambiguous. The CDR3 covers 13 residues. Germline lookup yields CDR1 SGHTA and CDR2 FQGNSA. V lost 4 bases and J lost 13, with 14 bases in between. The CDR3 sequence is CASSSLITHPLHF. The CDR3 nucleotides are TGTGCCAGCAGCTCCCTAATTACGCACCCCCTCCACTTT.

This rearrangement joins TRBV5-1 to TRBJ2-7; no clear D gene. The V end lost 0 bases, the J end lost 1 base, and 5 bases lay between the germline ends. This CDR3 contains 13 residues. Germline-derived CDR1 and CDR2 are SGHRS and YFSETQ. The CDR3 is CASSLAQSYEQYF. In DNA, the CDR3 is TGCGCCAGCAGCTTGGCACAGTCCTACGAGCAGTACTTC. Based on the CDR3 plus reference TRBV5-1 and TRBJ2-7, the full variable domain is KAGVTQTPRYLIKTRGQQVTLSCSPISGHRSVSWYQQTPGQGLQFLFEYFSETQRNKGNFPGRFSGRQFSNSRSEMNVSTLELGDSALYLCASSLAQSYEQYFGPGTRLTVT.

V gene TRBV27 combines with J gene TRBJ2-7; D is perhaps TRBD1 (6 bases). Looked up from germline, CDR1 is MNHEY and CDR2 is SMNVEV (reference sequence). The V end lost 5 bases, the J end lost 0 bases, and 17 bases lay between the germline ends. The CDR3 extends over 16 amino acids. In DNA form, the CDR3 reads TGTGCCAGCAGTCTAAAATGGACAGCGCACTCCTACGAGCAGTACTTC. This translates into CASSLKWTAHSYEQYF.